Shown below are 28 T cell receptor beta chains from a single sample sequenced in a study of cytomegalovirus exposure and HLA in healthy donors. Here immunoSEQ multiplex PCR was the method, and the copy in TCRdb shows in-frame clones only, minus some. The sample has over 150,000 clones; 86% are singletons. Sample: PBMCs. These receptors were taken from a human donor in good health.

The V and J genes are TRBV5-1 and TRBJ2-5; 9 bases map to TRBD2. V shed 0 bases, J shed 5 bases, and the junction held 11 bases outside the gene matches. Germline values: CDR1 SGHRS, CDR2 YFSETQ. This CDR3 spans 17 amino acids. The CDR3 sequence is CASSLGPLAGPQETQYF. The DNA of the CDR3 is TGCGCCAGCAGCTTGGGGCCTCTAGCGGGGCCTCAGGAGACCCAGTACTTC.

The chain links TRBV5-1 to TRBJ2-1; no firm D call. This CDR3 region has 13 residues. V was clipped by 4 bases and J by 1 base, with 6 bases between them. Germline V lookup: CDR1 SGHRS, CDR2 YFSETQ. CDR3 coding DNA: TGCGCCAGCAGCCCCAGTTCCTACAATGAGCAGTTCTTC. Amino acid sequence: CASSPSSYNEQFF. Full variable domain (rest looked up from reference TRBV5-1 and TRBJ2-1): KAGVTQTPRYLIKTRGQQVTLSCSPISGHRSVSWYQQTPGQGLQFLFEYFSETQRNKGNFPGRFSGRQFSNSRSEMNVSTLELGDSALYLCASSPSSYNEQFFGPGTRLTVL.

The chain links TRBV7-9 to TRBJ1-4, with TRBD1 identical over 7 bases. Trimming removed 0 bases from V and 1 base from J; junction bases left unmatched: 2. Germline CDR1 SEHNR, CDR2 FQNEAQ (reference sequence). The CDR3 spans 16 residues. The CDR3 DNA sequence: TGTGCCAGCAGCTTAGCTCGACAGGGAACTAATGAAAAACTGTTTTTT. Amino acid sequence: CASSLARQGTNEKLFF.

The rearrangement joins TRBV10-1 to TRBJ2-7, with 8 bases matching TRBD2. Germline CDR1 reads WNHNN; CDR2 reads SYGVQD (reference sequence). This CDR3 is 13 amino acids long. The V and J ends lost 4 bases and 9 bases, in that order; junction bases with no gene match: 8. The chain's CDR3 is CASSGGLGQGQYF. DNA of the CDR3: TGCGCCAGCAGTGGGGGACTAGGCCAGGGGCAGTACTTC.

The rearrangement joins TRBV28 to TRBJ2-5, with 7 nucleotides matching TRBD1. Trimming removed 6 bases from V and 2 bases from J; junction bases left unmatched: 6. The CDR3 contains 14 residues. The V gene's germline CDR1 is MDHEN and CDR2 SYDVKM. The CDR3 coding sequence is TGTGCCAGCAGCCCAAGGACAGGACAAGAGACCCAGTACTTC. As protein: CASSPRTGQETQYF.

The chain has TRBV29-1 and TRBJ1-1; no reliable D call. The CDR3 spans 14 residues. Between the trimmed V and J ends, which lost 6 bases and 9 bases, there was a span of 23 bases. Per germline, CDR1 SQVTM and CDR2 ANQGSEA. The CDR3 spells CSVPGRRGGSKAFF. Here the CDR3 DNA reads TGCAGCGTCCCTGGACGAAGAGGAGGTTCCAAAGCTTTCTTT.

In this sample, this clone turned up once. This chain joins TRBV2 and TRBJ2-7; D not certain. Trimming stripped 7 bases from V and 3 bases from J, with 16 bases between. This CDR3 has 14 residues. CDR1 and CDR2 from the germline V gene are SNHLY and FYNNEI. Here the CDR3 reads CASKISFENYEQYF. The CDR3, as DNA: TGTGCCAGCAAAATTTCCTTCGAGAACTACGAGCAGTACTTC.

In nucleotides, the CDR3 is TGCGCCAGCAGCCCCGGGGGAGGGGCGAAGAGGTCAAACACTGAAGCTTTCTTT. Translating it yields CASSPGGGAKRSNTEAFF. V and J are TRBV4-1 and TRBJ1-1, with D possibly being TRBD1 (5 bases). The CDR3 is 18 residues long. In germline, CDR1 is MGHRA, CDR2 YSYEKL. V lost 4 bases to trimming and J lost 2 bases, with 23 bases between them.

This rearrangement joins TRBV4-1 to TRBJ2-1; 7 nucleotides align to TRBD2. The junction had 11 bases not matched to a gene; V was cut back by 3 bases and J by 12 bases. Germline CDR1 is MGHRA and CDR2 is YSYEKL. The CDR3 spans 14 residues. CDR3 bases: TGCGCCAGCAGCCATCCGACTCGGGGGGTCCGGCAGTTCTTC. It is translated as CASSHPTRGVRQFF.

The rearrangement uses TRBV27 and TRBJ1-1; maybe TRBD1 (6 bases). Germline V gives CDR1 MNHEY, CDR2 SMNVEV (reference sequence). This CDR3 contains 14 residues. The germline V and J ends were trimmed by 5 bases and 9 bases, with 19 bases remaining between them. The CDR3 bases are TGTGCCAGCAGTGTTCAACGTGTCGGGGGGCAAGCTTTCTTT. Translated, it gives CASSVQRVGGQAFF.

This chain uses TRBV27 with TRBJ2-1; 13 bases are a match to TRBD2. This CDR3 region has 16 residues. Germline assignment: CDR1 MNHEY and CDR2 SMNVEV (reference sequence). With V trimmed by 5 bases and J by 7 bases, 8 bases remained unmatched. In DNA, the CDR3 is TGTGCCAGCAGTCCGGAGACTAGCGGGAGGCTAAATGAGCAGTTCTTC. Protein sequence: CASSPETSGRLNEQFF.

V is TRBV2 and J is TRBJ1-1; D may be TRBD1 (6 bases). Germline CDR1 reads SNHLY; CDR2 reads FYNNEI. V shed 6 bases and J shed 4 bases, with 15 bases lying between them. The CDR3 consists of 14 residues. CDR3 region: CASRLQGRSTEAFF. The CDR3 region has the DNA TGTGCCAGCAGGCTACAGGGTCGGAGCACTGAAGCTTTCTTT. The whole variable domain, filled in from reference TRBV2 and TRBJ1-1, reads EPEVTQTPSHQVTQMGQEVILRCVPISNHLYFYWYRQILGQKVEFLVSFYNNEISEKSEIFDDQFSVERPDGSNFTLKIRSTKLEDSAMYFCASRLQGRSTEAFFGQGTRLTVV.

This clone was observed a few times. This rearrangement joins TRBV4-3 to TRBJ2-5, with 8 bases matching TRBD2. Germline trimming cut 4 bases from V and 0 bases from J; bases unmatched to any gene: 10. CDR1 is LGHNA, CDR2 YSLEER, per germline. The CDR3 extends over 17 amino acids. CDR3 residues: CASSPGRASGYQETQYF. CDR3 coding DNA: TGCGCCAGCAGCCCTGGTCGGGCTAGCGGGTACCAAGAGACCCAGTACTTC.

The chain is built from TRBV30 and TRBJ2-1, with 8 bases aligning to TRBD2. Germline CDR1 is GTSNPN and CDR2 is SVGIG (reference sequence). V dropped 3 bases and J dropped 8; count of bases not matched to a gene: 12. The CDR3 is 15 amino acids. In DNA form, the CDR3 reads TGTGCCTGGAGACTAGCGGTCCGGACCGGGGATGAGCAGTTCTTC. This sequence encodes CAWRLAVRTGDEQFF.

The V and J genes are TRBV7-2 and TRBJ2-4, with a possible D match to TRBD2 (5 bases). In germline, CDR1 is SGHTA, CDR2 FQGNSA. V shed 4 bases and J shed 2 bases, with 12 bases lying between them. The CDR3 length is 15 residues. The CDR3 DNA reads as TGTGCCAGCAGCTCATCCGGGGTATCCAAAAACATTCAGTACTTC. This gives the protein CASSSSGVSKNIQYF.

The CDR3 is CASSAGGHQIQETQYF. The CDR3 DNA reads as TGTGCCAGCAGCGCGGGGGGACACCAGATTCAAGAGACCCAGTACTTC. This chain joins TRBV9 and TRBJ2-5; D might be TRBD2 (7 bases). This CDR3 region has 16 residues. The germline V gene has CDR1 SGDLS and CDR2 YYNGEE. V lost 3 bases and J 2 bases, leaving 17 bases between the germline ends.

J is TRBJ2-2 and V is TRBV11-1, with TRBD1 as a possible D gene (5 bases). Germline values: CDR1 SGHAT, CDR2 FQDESV (reference sequence). Trimming took 1 base from V and 5 from J, leaving 8 bases between them. The CDR3 runs 14 residues. The CDR3 is CASSLGQTTGELFF. As DNA, the CDR3 is TGTGCCAGCAGCTTAGGACAGACGACCGGGGAGCTGTTTTTT.

The V gene is TRBV7-3, the J gene TRBJ2-3; TRBD1 matches at 9 bases. Germline values: CDR1 SGHTA, CDR2 FQGTGA. Trimming removed 6 bases from V and 3 bases from J; junction bases left unmatched: 7. This CDR3 has 15 residues. CDR3 protein: CASSRSGQGTDTQYF. Written as DNA, the CDR3 is TGTGCCAGCAGTCGCTCTGGACAGGGGACAGATACGCAGTATTTT.

The chain links TRBV2 to TRBJ2-2; D may be TRBD2 (5 bases). The V gene's germline CDR1 is SNHLY and CDR2 FYNNEI. There are 14 residues in the CDR3. V shed 6 bases and J shed 0 bases, with 8 bases lying between them. The CDR3 protein is CASSGNANTGELFF. The CDR3 bases are TGTGCCAGCAGCGGGAACGCGAACACCGGGGAGCTGTTTTTT.

This sequence joins TRBV7-8 and TRBJ2-6; D might be TRBD2 (5 bases). The CDR3 is 18 amino acids. Germline CDR1 is SGHVS and CDR2 is FQNEAQ. Trimming pared 1 base from V and 0 bases from J, leaving 13 bases between. The CDR3 sequence: CASSLGWRRSSGANVLTF. DNA for the CDR3: TGTGCCAGCAGCTTAGGCTGGAGGCGGAGCTCTGGGGCCAACGTCCTGACTTTC.

The rearrangement joins TRBV30 to TRBJ2-6, with D hard to call. Germline-derived CDR1 and CDR2 are GTSNPN and SVGIG (reference sequence). The CDR3 has 17 residues. V lost 5 bases and J 0 bases, leaving 17 bases between the germline ends. As DNA, the CDR3 is TGTGCCTGGGGGCGACGGATCACGGACTCTGGGGCCAACGTCCTGACTTTC. This sequence encodes CAWGRRITDSGANVLTF.

This clone was counted a single time. The chain recombines TRBV7-9 with TRBJ1-2; 7 positions match TRBD1. The V and J ends lost 3 bases and 8 bases, in that order; junction bases with no gene match: 6. The CDR3 contains 13 residues. Germline loops: CDR1 SEHNR, CDR2 FQNEAQ (reference sequence). The CDR3 region has the DNA TGTGCCAGCAGCTTCCGGGACAGACTAGGCTACACCTTC. This gives the protein CASSFRDRLGYTF. Based on the CDR3 plus reference TRBV7-9 and TRBJ1-2, the full variable domain is DTGVSQNPRHKITKRGQNVTFRCDPISEHNRLYWYRQTLGQGPEFLTYFQNEAQLEKSRLLSDRFSAERPKGSFSTLEIQRTEQGDSAMYLCASSFRDRLGYTFGSGTRLTVV.

V gene TRBV9 combines with J gene TRBJ2-3; a weak D match, TRBD2 (5 bases). Germline assignment: CDR1 SGDLS and CDR2 YYNGEE. The CDR3 consists of 17 residues. Trimming took 4 bases from V and 5 from J, leaving 23 bases between them. Written as DNA, the CDR3 is TGTGCCAGCAGCCTAGGACTTTCCCCAACTCAACAAGATACGCAGTATTTT. As protein: CASSLGLSPTQQDTQYF.

This rearrangement joins TRBV5-1 to TRBJ1-1; a weak D match, TRBD1 (5 bases). Per germline, CDR1 SGHRS and CDR2 YFSETQ. The CDR3 is made up of 13 amino acids. V lost 5 bases to trimming and J lost 0 bases, with 8 bases between them. The CDR3 DNA follows: TGCGCCAGCAGAACGGGGGTGAACACTGAAGCTTTCTTT. Residues: CASRTGVNTEAFF.

The chain joins TRBV5-1 to TRBJ2-7; the match to TRBD2 covers 7 bases. Per germline, CDR1 SGHRS and CDR2 YFSETQ. The length of the CDR3 is 15 residues. V lost 4 bases and J lost 2; bases outside the gene matches: 9. The CDR3 bases are TGCGCCAGCAGCGCACTAGCGCCGGAACCCTACGAGCAGTACTTC. It is translated as CASSALAPEPYEQYF. The full variable domain, rest sourced from reference TRBV5-1 and TRBJ2-7, is KAGVTQTPRYLIKTRGQQVTLSCSPISGHRSVSWYQQTPGQGLQFLFEYFSETQRNKGNFPGRFSGRQFSNSRSEMNVSTLELGDSALYLCASSALAPEPYEQYFGPGTRLTVT.

The gene calls are TRBV2 and TRBJ1-2; D unresolved. The CDR3 spans 15 residues. CDR1 and CDR2 (germline): SNHLY, FYNNEI. V was cut by 7 bases and J by 2 bases, with 17 bases left in between. CDR3 DNA sequence: TGTGCCAGCACCGACCTTGGAGGAAGGAACTATGGCTACACCTTC. It codes for CASTDLGGRNYGYTF.

DNA of the CDR3: TGTGCCAGCAGTCCAGGACAGGCGATTAATGAAAAACTGTTTTTT. Translated, it gives CASSPGQAINEKLFF. The chain combines TRBV7-9 with TRBJ1-4; the match to TRBD1 covers 7 bases. V trimming: 6 bases; J trimming: 4 bases; junction bases outside the gene matches: 8. CDR1 is SEHNR, CDR2 FQNEAQ, per germline (reference sequence). The CDR3 covers 15 residues.

The gene calls are TRBV6-1 and TRBJ1-2; TRBD1 agrees at 9 bases. Germline loops: CDR1 MNHNS, CDR2 SASEGT. The CDR3 contains 16 residues. V was clipped by 2 bases and J by 4 bases; unmatched bases: 8. The CDR3 reads CASSEKAGTGTYGYTF. CDR3 in DNA: TGTGCCAGCAGTGAAAAAGCCGGGACAGGGACCTATGGCTACACCTTC.